Presented here are 6 T cell receptor beta chains from one specimen sequenced in a study of PD-L1 blockade in urothelial cancer. Libraries were prepared by immunoSEQ multiplex PCR; TCRdb keeps only in-frame clonotypes and omits some of them. The sample holds 84,000 or so clones; about 85% are singletons and the top ten take roughly 14%. The time point denotes: pretreatment peripheral blood. The sample in question was PBMCs, obtained around atezolizumab (anti-PD-L1) treatment. These receptors came from a man aged 55 to 70 with urothelial cancer.

On this clone itself: The sample carries other DNA sequences with the same CDR3. V usage is TRBV5-1 and J usage is TRBJ2-7; TRBD2 matches at 10 bases. The CDR3 totals 17 residues. After removal of 0 bases from V and 0 bases from J, the junction contained 6 bases not matched to a gene. Germline V gene lookup returns CDR1 SGHRS and CDR2 YFSETQ. In DNA, the CDR3 is TGCGCCAGCAGCTTGGTCCTAGCGGGGGCGAGCTCCTACGAGCAGTACTTC. Its protein is CASSLVLAGASSYEQYF.

V is TRBV19 and J is TRBJ2-7; TRBD1 is a possible D gene (6 bases). With 4 bases removed from V and 7 bases from J, the gap between germline ends came to 8 bases. In germline, CDR1 is LNHDA, CDR2 SQIVND (reference sequence). CDR3 length: 11 amino acids. The CDR3 nucleotides read TGTGCCAGTAGTAACGGACAGGAGCAGTACTTC. Translating it yields CASSNGQEQYF.

The chain has TRBV7-9 and TRBJ1-2, with 8 bases identical to TRBD1. The CDR3 is made up of 13 amino acids. Unmatched junction bases numbered 5, after V lost 3 bases and J lost 8 bases. Germline-derived CDR1 and CDR2 are SEHNR and FQNEAQ (reference sequence). CDR3 nucleotide sequence: TGTGCCAGCAGCTTGACCGGGACAGGAGGCTACACCTTC. As protein: CASSLTGTGGYTF.

The J gene is TRBJ2-5, the V gene TRBV5-1, with a tentative D call TRBD2 (5 bases). Between the trimmed V and J ends, which lost 4 bases and 5 bases, there was a span of 18 bases. The CDR3 spans 15 residues. Per the germline V gene, CDR1 is SGHRS and CDR2 is YFSETQ. The CDR3 loop reads CASSLSDLSVETQYF. The CDR3 DNA is TGCGCCAGCAGCCTGTCGGACTTATCCGTGGAGACCCAGTACTTC.

In DNA, the CDR3 is TGTGCCAGCAGTTTATCAGCAGGCCTAATCTACGAGCAGTACTTC. Its translation: CASSLSAGLIYEQYF. The V and J genes are TRBV27 and TRBJ2-7; D gene uncertain. Germline CDR1 and CDR2: MNHEY and SMNVEV (reference sequence). The V end lost 0 bases, the J end lost 3 bases, and 12 bases lay between the germline ends. The CDR3 covers 15 residues.

The gene calls are TRBV30 and TRBJ1-4; no clear D. Germline values: CDR1 GTSNPN, CDR2 SVGIG (reference sequence). V lost 2 bases, J lost 6 bases, and 10 bases lay in between. This CDR3 contains 13 residues. The CDR3, as DNA: TGTGCCTGGAGTCCGCTAGTGGATGAAAAACTGTTTTTT. It encodes CAWSPLVDEKLFF. Drawing the rest from reference TRBV30 and TRBJ1-4, the complete variable domain is SQTIHQWPATLVQPVGSPLSLECTVEGTSNPNLYWYRQAAGRGLQLLFYSVGIGQISSEVPQNLSASRPQDRQFILSSKKLLLSDSGFYLCAWSPLVDEKLFFGSGTQLSVL.